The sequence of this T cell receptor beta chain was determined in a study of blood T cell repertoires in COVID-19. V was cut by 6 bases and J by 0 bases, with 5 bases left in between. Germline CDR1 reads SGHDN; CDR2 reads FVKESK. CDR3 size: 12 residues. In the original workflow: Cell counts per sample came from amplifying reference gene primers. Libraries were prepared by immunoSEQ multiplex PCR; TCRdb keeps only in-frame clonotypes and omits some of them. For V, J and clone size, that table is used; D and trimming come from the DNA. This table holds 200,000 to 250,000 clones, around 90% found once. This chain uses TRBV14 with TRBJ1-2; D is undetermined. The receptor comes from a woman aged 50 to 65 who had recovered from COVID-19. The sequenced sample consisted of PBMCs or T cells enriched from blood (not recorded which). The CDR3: CASSGANYGYTF. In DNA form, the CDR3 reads TGTGCCAGCAGTGGAGCTAACTATGGCTACACCTTC.